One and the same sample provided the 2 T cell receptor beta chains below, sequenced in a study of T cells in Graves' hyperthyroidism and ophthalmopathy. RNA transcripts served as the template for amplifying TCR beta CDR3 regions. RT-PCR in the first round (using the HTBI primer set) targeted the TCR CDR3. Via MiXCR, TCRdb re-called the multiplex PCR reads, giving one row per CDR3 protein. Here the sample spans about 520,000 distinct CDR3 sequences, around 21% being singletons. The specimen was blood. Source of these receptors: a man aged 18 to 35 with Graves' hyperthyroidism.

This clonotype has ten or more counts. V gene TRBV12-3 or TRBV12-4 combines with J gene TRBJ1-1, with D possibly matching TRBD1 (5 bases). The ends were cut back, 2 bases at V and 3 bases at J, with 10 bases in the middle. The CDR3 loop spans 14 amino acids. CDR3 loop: CASSLQGKYTEAFF. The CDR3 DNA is TGTGCCAGCAGTTTACAGGGAAAGTACACTGAAGCTTTCTTT.

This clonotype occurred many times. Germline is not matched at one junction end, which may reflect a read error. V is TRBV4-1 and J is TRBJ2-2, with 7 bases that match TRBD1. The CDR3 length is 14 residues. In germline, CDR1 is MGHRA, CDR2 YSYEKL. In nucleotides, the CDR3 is TGTGCCAGTAGTAGGACAGGGAACACCGGGGAGCTGTTTTTT. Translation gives CASSRTGNTGELFF.